These 5 T cell receptor beta chains were sequenced from one sample in a study of T cell responses to AZD1222 COVID-19 vaccine. This table comes from immunoSEQ multiplex PCR, and its TCRdb copy is limited to in-frame clones, with some not included. The table includes some 180,000 clones, about nine tenths detected once. The source material was peripheral blood, sampled 28 days after the second AZD1222 dose. These receptors were taken from an adult who received the AZD1222 COVID-19 vaccine.

The chain is built from TRBV30 and TRBJ2-2; 7 bases are a match to TRBD1. CDR1 GTSNPN and CDR2 SVGIG come from the germline V gene (reference sequence). Germline trimming cut 4 bases from V and 7 bases from J; bases unmatched to any gene: 0. The CDR3 spans 11 residues. The CDR3 is CAWNRGGELFF. CDR3 nucleotides: TGTGCCTGGAACAGGGGCGGGGAGCTGTTTTTT.

This chain joins TRBV21-1 and TRBJ1-5. TRBV21-1 constitutes a pseudogene. CDR3 length: 15 amino acids. The CDR3 reads CASSSPGGSDQPQHF. The CDR3 DNA sequence: TGTGCCAGCAGCAGCCCCGGGGGCTCCGATCAGCCCCAGCATTTT.

The CDR3, as DNA: TGTGCCACCAGCAGACCAGGGATTATAACTTCCGGAAACACCATATATTTT. Encoded protein: CATSRPGIITSGNTIYF. J is TRBJ1-3 and V is TRBV15, with D possibly being TRBD1 (5 bases). V lost 2 bases and J lost 4, with 18 bases in between. The CDR3 loop spans 17 amino acids. The germline V gene encodes CDR1 LNHNV and CDR2 YYDKDF (reference sequence).

The gene calls are TRBV2 and TRBJ2-1, with a tentative D call TRBD1 (6 bases). The CDR3 has 13 residues. CDR1 is SNHLY, CDR2 FYNNEI, per germline. V shed 6 bases and J shed 4 bases, with 10 bases lying between them. CDR3 DNA: TGTGCCAGCAGCCCCGACAGGTACAATGAGCAGTTCTTC. Its translation is CASSPDRYNEQFF.

V gene TRBV7-8 combines with J gene TRBJ2-1, with D possibly TRBD1 on 6 matching bases. V was cut by 1 base and J by 0 bases, with 16 bases left in between. From germline, CDR1 is SGHVS and CDR2 FQNEAQ. The CDR3 is 18 amino acids. CDR3 region: CASSLVGRTDSSYNEQFF. The CDR3 DNA reads as TGTGCCAGCAGCTTAGTCGGTCGTACGGACAGCTCCTACAATGAGCAGTTCTTC.